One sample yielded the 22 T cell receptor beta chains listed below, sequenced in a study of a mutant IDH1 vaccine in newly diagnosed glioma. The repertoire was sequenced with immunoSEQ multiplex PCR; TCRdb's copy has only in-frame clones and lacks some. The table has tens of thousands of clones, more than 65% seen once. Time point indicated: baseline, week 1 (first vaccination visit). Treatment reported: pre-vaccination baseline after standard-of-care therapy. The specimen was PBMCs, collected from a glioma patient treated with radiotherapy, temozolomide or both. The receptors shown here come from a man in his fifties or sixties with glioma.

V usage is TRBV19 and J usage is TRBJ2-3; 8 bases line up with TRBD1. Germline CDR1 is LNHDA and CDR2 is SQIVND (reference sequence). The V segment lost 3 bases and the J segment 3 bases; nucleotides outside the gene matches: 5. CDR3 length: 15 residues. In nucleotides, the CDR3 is TGTGCCAGTAGTATTAAGGGACAGGTGACAGATACGCAGTATTTT. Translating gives CASSIKGQVTDTQYF.

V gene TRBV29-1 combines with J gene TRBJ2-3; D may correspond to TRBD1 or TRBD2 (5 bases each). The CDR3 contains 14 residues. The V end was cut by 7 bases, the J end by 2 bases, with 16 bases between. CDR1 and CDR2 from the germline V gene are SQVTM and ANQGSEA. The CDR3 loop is CSADHGTATDTQYF. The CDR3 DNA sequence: TGCAGCGCCGATCACGGGACCGCCACAGATACGCAGTATTTT.

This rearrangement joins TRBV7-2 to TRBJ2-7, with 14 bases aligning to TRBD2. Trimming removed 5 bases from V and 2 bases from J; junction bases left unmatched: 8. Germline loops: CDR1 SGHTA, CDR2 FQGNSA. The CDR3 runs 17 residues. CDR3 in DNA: TGTGCCAGCAGCACAGGGACTAGCGGGGGCACCCCCTACGAGCAGTACTTC. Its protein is CASSTGTSGGTPYEQYF. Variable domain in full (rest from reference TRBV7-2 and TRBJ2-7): GAGVSQSPSNKVTEKGKDVELRCDPISGHTALYWYRQSLGQGLEFLIYFQGNSAPDKSGLPSDRFSAERTGGSVSTLTIQRTQQEDSAVYLCASSTGTSGGTPYEQYFGPGTRLTVT.

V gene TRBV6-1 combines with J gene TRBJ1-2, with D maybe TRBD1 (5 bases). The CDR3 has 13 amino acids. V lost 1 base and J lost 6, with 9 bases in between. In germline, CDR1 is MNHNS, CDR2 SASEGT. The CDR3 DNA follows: TGTGCCAGCAGTGAAGTGGCGGGGGATGGCTACACCTTC. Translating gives CASSEVAGDGYTF.

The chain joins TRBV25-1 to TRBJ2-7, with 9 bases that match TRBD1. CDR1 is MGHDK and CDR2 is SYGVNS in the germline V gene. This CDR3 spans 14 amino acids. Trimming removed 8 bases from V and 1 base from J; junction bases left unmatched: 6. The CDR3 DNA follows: TGTGCCAGCGACACCGGGACAGGGTCCTACGAGCAGTACTTC. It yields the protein CASDTGTGSYEQYF.

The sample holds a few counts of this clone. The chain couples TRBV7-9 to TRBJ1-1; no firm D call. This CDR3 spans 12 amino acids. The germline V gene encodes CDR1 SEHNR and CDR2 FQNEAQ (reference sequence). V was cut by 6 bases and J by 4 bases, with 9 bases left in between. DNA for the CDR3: TGTGCCAGCAGAAGAGGGATCACTGAAGCTTTCTTT. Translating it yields CASRRGITEAFF.

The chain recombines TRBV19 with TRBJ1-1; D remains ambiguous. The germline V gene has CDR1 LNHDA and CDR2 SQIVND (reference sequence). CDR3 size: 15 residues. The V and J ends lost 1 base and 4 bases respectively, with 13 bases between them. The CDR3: CASSIGGGLITEAFF. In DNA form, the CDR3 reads TGTGCCAGTAGTATAGGGGGAGGGCTTATCACTGAAGCTTTCTTT. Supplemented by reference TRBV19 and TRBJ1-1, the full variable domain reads DGGITQSPKYLFRKEGQNVTLSCEQNLNHDAMYWYRQDPGQGLRLIYYSQIVNDFQKGDIAEGYSVSREKKESFPLTVTSAQKNPTAFYLCASSIGGGLITEAFFGQGTRLTVV.

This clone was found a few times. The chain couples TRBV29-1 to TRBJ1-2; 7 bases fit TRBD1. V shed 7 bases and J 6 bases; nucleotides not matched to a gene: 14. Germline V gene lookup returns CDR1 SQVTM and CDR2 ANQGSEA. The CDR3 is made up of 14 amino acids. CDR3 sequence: CSAQGEGAVNGYTF. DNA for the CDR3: TGCAGCGCCCAGGGGGAGGGGGCGGTCAATGGCTACACCTTC.

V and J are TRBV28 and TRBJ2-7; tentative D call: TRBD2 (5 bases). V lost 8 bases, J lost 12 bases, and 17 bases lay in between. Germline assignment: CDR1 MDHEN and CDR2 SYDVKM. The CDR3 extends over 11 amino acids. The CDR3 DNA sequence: TGTGCCAGCTTCTCCACCCGAGGAGGGTACTTC. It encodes CASFSTRGGYF.

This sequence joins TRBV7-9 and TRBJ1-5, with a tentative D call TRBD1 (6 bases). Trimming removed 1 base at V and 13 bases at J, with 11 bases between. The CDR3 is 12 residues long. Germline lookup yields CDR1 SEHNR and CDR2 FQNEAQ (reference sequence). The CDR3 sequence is CASSLDKGTQHF. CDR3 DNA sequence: TGTGCCAGCAGCTTAGATAAAGGGACACAGCATTTT.

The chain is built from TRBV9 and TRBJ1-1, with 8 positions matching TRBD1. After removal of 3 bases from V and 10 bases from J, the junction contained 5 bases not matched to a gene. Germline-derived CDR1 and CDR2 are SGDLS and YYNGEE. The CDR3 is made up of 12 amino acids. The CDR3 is CASSGWTGRAFF. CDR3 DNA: TGTGCCAGCAGCGGATGGACAGGGAGAGCTTTCTTT. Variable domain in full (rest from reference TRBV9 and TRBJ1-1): DSGVTQTPKHLITATGQRVTLRCSPRSGDLSVYWYQQSLDQGLQFLIQYYNGEERAKGNILERFSAQQFPDLHSELNLSSLELGDSALYFCASSGWTGRAFFGQGTRLTVV.

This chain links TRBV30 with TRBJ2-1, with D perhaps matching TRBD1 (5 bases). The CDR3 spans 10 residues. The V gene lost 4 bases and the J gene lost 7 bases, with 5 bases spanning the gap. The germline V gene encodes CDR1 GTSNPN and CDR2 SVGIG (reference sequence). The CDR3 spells CAWKGNEQFF. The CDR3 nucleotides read TGTGCCTGGAAGGGGAATGAGCAGTTCTTC.

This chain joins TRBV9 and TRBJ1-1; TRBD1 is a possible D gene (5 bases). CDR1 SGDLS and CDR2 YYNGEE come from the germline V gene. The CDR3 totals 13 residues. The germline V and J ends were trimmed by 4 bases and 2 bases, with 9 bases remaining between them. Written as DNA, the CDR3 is TGTGCCAGCAGCTTTGGACACAACACTGAAGCTTTCTTT. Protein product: CASSFGHNTEAFF.

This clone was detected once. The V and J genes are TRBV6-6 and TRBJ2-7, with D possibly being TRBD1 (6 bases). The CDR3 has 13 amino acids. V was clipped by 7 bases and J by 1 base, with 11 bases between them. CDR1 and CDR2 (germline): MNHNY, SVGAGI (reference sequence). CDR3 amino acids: CASIGQTSYEQYF. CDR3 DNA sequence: TGTGCCAGCATAGGACAGACATCCTACGAGCAGTACTTC.

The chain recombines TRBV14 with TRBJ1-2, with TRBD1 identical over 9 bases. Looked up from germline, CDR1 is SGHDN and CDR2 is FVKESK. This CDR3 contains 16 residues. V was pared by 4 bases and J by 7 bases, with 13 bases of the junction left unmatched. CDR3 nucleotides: TGTGCCAGCAGCCCAATGGGACAGGGAAGAAATCGTGGCTACACCTTC. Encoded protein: CASSPMGQGRNRGYTF.

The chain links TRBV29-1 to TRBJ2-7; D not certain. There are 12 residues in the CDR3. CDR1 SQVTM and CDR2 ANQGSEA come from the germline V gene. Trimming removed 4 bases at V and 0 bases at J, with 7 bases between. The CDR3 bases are TGCAGCGTTGGGGCCAGCTCCTACGAGCAGTACTTC. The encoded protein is CSVGASSYEQYF.

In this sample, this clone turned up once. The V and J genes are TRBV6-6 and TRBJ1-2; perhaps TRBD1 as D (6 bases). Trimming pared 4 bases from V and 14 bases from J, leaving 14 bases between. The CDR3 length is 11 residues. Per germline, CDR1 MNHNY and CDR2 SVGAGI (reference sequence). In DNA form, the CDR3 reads TGTGCCAGCAGTTCCGACAGGCCCCCGACCTTC. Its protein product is CASSSDRPPTF.

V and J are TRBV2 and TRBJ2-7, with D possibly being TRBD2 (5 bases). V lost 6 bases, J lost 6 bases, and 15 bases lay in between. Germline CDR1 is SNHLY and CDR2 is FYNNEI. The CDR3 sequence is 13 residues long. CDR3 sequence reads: CASRDSWVGEQYF. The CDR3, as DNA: TGTGCCAGCAGGGACTCCTGGGTGGGCGAGCAGTACTTC. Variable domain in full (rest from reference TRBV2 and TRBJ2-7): EPEVTQTPSHQVTQMGQEVILRCVPISNHLYFYWYRQILGQKVEFLVSFYNNEISEKSEIFDDQFSVERPDGSNFTLKIRSTKLEDSAMYFCASRDSWVGEQYFGPGTRLTVT.

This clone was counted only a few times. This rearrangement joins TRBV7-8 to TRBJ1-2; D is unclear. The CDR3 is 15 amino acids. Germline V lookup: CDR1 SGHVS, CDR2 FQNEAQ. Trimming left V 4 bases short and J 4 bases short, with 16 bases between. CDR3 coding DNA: TGTGCCAGCAGCTCCTCCGGTTTGGCCTTCTATGGCTACACCTTC. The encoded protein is CASSSSGLAFYGYTF.

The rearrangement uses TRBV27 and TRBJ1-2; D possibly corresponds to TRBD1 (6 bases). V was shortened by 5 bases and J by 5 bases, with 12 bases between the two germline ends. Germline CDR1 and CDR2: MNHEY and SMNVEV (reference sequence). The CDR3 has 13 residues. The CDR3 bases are TGTGCCAGCAGTCTTACAGGGAGGTATGGCTACACCTTC. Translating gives CASSLTGRYGYTF.

The CDR3 DNA reads TGTGCCTGGAGTGTCAAGATGAACACTGAAGCTTTCTTT. Its translation is CAWSVKMNTEAFF. This rearrangement joins TRBV30 to TRBJ1-1; D remains unclear. Trimming cost V 0 bases and J 0 bases, with 5 bases left between them. CDR1 is GTSNPN and CDR2 is SVGIG in the germline V gene (reference sequence). The CDR3 has 13 residues. The full variable domain, rest sourced from reference TRBV30 and TRBJ1-1, is SQTIHQWPATLVQPVGSPLSLECTVEGTSNPNLYWYRQAAGRGLQLLFYSVGIGQISSEVPQNLSASRPQDRQFILSSKKLLLSDSGFYLCAWSVKMNTEAFFGQGTRLTVV.

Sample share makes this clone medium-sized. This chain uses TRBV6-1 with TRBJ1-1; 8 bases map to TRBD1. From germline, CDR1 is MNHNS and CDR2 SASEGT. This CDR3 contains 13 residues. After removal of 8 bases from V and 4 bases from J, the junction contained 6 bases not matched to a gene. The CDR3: CASFQGASTEAFF. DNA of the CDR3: TGTGCCAGCTTCCAGGGGGCGAGCACTGAAGCTTTCTTT.